Below, 26 T cell receptor beta chains from the same sample are listed, as sequenced in a study of memory B cells and T cells in multiple sclerosis. Clones were read by immunoSEQ multiplex PCR, and TCRdb kept only the in-frame ones, dropping some. There are some 14,000 clones in the sample; roughly three quarters occur only once, and approximately 2.2% lies in the top ten. Sequencing was performed on memory (CD45RO+) CD4+ T cells from blood. The source is a human donor with multiple sclerosis.

This clone was observed a few times. The chain carries TRBV7-9 and TRBJ1-4, with 7 bases identical to TRBD1. The CDR3 is 15 residues long. After removal of 4 bases from V and 7 bases from J, the junction contained 9 bases not matched to a gene. Germline V gene data show CDR1 as SEHNR and CDR2 as FQNEAQ (reference sequence). The CDR3 DNA reads TGTGCCAGCAGCTCTGATTACAGGGGTGGTGAAAAACTGTTTTTT. Its protein is CASSSDYRGGEKLFF.

V and J are TRBV7-2 and TRBJ2-5, with 12 bases identical to TRBD2. CDR1 is SGHTA, CDR2 FQGNSA, per germline. This CDR3 region has 15 residues. Losses at the gene ends were 4 bases for V and 6 bases for J; bases not matched to a gene: 6. The CDR3 protein is CASSSSGGVGKTQYF. The CDR3 DNA is TGTGCCAGCAGCTCTAGCGGGGGGGTCGGGAAGACCCAGTACTTC. Looking up the rest from reference TRBV7-2 and TRBJ2-5 gives the full variable domain: GAGVSQSPSNKVTEKGKDVELRCDPISGHTALYWYRQSLGQGLEFLIYFQGNSAPDKSGLPSDRFSAERTGGSVSTLTIQRTQQEDSAVYLCASSSSGGVGKTQYFGPGTRLLVL.

This rearrangement joins TRBV5-4 to TRBJ1-3; 7 bases map to TRBD1. Germline V lookup: CDR1 SGHNT, CDR2 YYREEE (reference sequence). This CDR3 comprises 16 residues. V trimming: 2 bases; J trimming: 0 bases; junction bases outside the gene matches: 5. DNA of the CDR3: TGTGCCAGCAGCTTAGGGGACAGCTTCTCTGGAAACACCATATATTTT. Translation gives CASSLGDSFSGNTIYF.

Only one count was recorded for this clone. The rearrangement joins TRBV5-1 to TRBJ2-3, with D possibly being TRBD2 (6 bases). V was cut by 2 bases and J by 0 bases, with 10 bases left in between. The CDR3 runs 15 residues. Germline values: CDR1 SGHRS, CDR2 YFSETQ. The CDR3 loop is CASSFRGVSTDTQYF. CDR3 DNA: TGCGCCAGCAGCTTCCGCGGGGTTAGCACAGATACGCAGTATTTT.

In nucleotides, the CDR3 is TGCGCCAGCACCATGGAAGGAATGAGGGCTGGAAACACCATATATTTT. Translating it yields CASTMEGMRAGNTIYF. J is TRBJ1-3 and V is TRBV5-1; D is ambiguous. V shed 6 bases and J shed 2 bases, with 18 bases lying between them. CDR3 size: 16 residues. Per germline, CDR1 SGHRS and CDR2 YFSETQ.

The rearrangement links TRBV9 to TRBJ2-1; TRBD2 matches at 9 bases. Germline V lookup: CDR1 SGDLS, CDR2 YYNGEE. V shed 2 bases, J shed 9 bases, and the junction held 9 bases outside the gene matches. The CDR3 runs to 15 residues. This CDR3 is CASSVFPSGVGEQFF. DNA of the CDR3: TGTGCCAGCAGCGTCTTTCCTAGCGGGGTAGGTGAGCAGTTCTTC.

The V and J genes are TRBV15 and TRBJ2-7, with 10 nucleotides matching TRBD1. V dropped 3 bases and J dropped 7; count of bases not matched to a gene: 6. The CDR3 loop spans 14 amino acids. Germline V lookup: CDR1 LNHNV, CDR2 YYDKDF (reference sequence). CDR3 sequence: CATSRDRGGKEQYF. CDR3 nucleotide sequence: TGTGCCACCAGCAGGGACAGGGGGGGAAAGGAGCAGTACTTC. Based on the CDR3 plus reference TRBV15 and TRBJ2-7, the full variable domain is DAMVIQNPRYQVTQFGKPVTLSCSQTLNHNVMYWYQQKSSQAPKLLFHYYDKDFNNEADTPDNFQSRRPNTSFCFLDIRSPGLGDTAMYLCATSRDRGGKEQYFGPGTRLTVT.

The rearrangement uses TRBV5-1 and TRBJ2-2; D call uncertain. The V end lost 3 bases, the J end lost 2 bases, and 5 bases lay between the germline ends. The CDR3 sequence is 13 residues long. Germline V gives CDR1 SGHRS, CDR2 YFSETQ. In DNA, the CDR3 is TGCGCCAGCAGCTCAAAAAACACCGGGGAGCTGTTTTTT. This translates into CASSSKNTGELFF.

The CDR3 coding sequence is TGTGCCAGCACAGACGGGGGGGTTGGGGAGCAGTTCTTC. Translating gives CASTDGGVGEQFF. The rearrangement joins TRBV6-5 to TRBJ2-1, with TRBD2 matching over 8 bases. CDR3 length equals 13 residues. The J segment lost 10 bases and the V segment lost 7 bases, leaving 9 bases of the junction unmatched. The germline CDR1 and CDR2 sequences are MNHEY and SVGAGI.

In its sample, this clone was seen a few times. The chain links TRBV5-1 to TRBJ2-1; D might be TRBD2 (6 bases). Trimming pared 5 bases from V and 6 bases from J, leaving 15 bases between. CDR1 is SGHRS, CDR2 YFSETQ, per germline. The length of the CDR3 is 14 residues. The CDR3 DNA reads as TGCGCCAGCAGGGCCGGGACTGTGGGCAATGAGCAGTTCTTC. Amino acid sequence: CASRAGTVGNEQFF.

The J gene is TRBJ1-2, the V gene TRBV2; no definite D call. Trimming took 3 bases from V and 2 from J, leaving 10 bases between them. Per germline, CDR1 SNHLY and CDR2 FYNNEI. The CDR3 covers 14 residues. This CDR3 reads CASSEEGTNYGYTF. The CDR3 bases are TGTGCCAGCAGTGAGGAGGGAACAAACTATGGCTACACCTTC.

This clone was seen a handful of times. The chain links TRBV6-1 to TRBJ2-1, with 13 bases matching TRBD2. V dropped 6 bases and J dropped 8; count of bases not matched to a gene: 7. Germline CDR1 is MNHNS and CDR2 is SASEGT. This CDR3 is built from 15 residues. The CDR3 here is CASRTPGLAGYEQFF. DNA of the CDR3: TGTGCCAGCAGGACTCCGGGACTAGCGGGATATGAGCAGTTCTTC.

A few counts support this clone. The rearrangement joins TRBV6-6 to TRBJ1-2, with a tentative D call TRBD1 (5 bases). The CDR3 runs 11 residues. V lost 6 bases to trimming and J lost 5 bases, with 7 bases between them. Looked up from germline, CDR1 is MNHNY and CDR2 is SVGAGI (reference sequence). CDR3: CASSQGYGYTF. CDR3 coding DNA: TGTGCCAGCAGCCAGGGTTATGGCTACACCTTC.

The CDR3 protein is CASSETGPNSPLHF. The CDR3 region has the DNA TGCGCCAGCAGCGAGACAGGGCCTAATTCACCCCTCCACTTT. The V and J genes are TRBV5-1 and TRBJ1-6, with 7 bases matching TRBD1. Unmatched junction bases numbered 4, after V lost 4 bases and J lost 6 bases. The CDR3 extends over 14 amino acids. Germline V CDR1 and CDR2: SGHRS, YFSETQ.

This sequence joins TRBV6-6 and TRBJ2-1, with TRBD1 matching 8 bases. Germline lookup yields CDR1 MNHNY and CDR2 SVGAGI (reference sequence). This CDR3 contains 14 residues. V lost 5 bases, J lost 5 bases, and 5 bases stayed unmatched. DNA of the CDR3: TGTGCCAGCAGTCATCAGGGGGCGAACAATGAGCAGTTCTTC. Its translation is CASSHQGANNEQFF.

The CDR3 bases are TGCGCCAGCAGCCAGGGGTCGCAAGGTGGCTATGGCTACACCTTC. Protein product: CASSQGSQGGYGYTF. The rearrangement uses TRBV5-1 and TRBJ1-2; tentative D call: TRBD1 (6 bases). Germline CDR1 and CDR2: SGHRS and YFSETQ. Between the trimmed V and J ends, which lost 4 bases and 4 bases, there was a span of 17 bases. The CDR3 has 15 amino acids.

The chain couples TRBV7-9 to TRBJ1-2; TRBD1 aligns across 9 bases. The CDR3 totals 13 residues. Germline assignment: CDR1 SEHNR and CDR2 FQNEAQ (reference sequence). V dropped 5 bases and J dropped 5; count of bases not matched to a gene: 3. The CDR3 sequence is CASSPGTGYGYTF. CDR3 coding DNA: TGTGCCAGCAGCCCTGGGACAGGGTATGGCTACACCTTC. Drawing the rest from reference TRBV7-9 and TRBJ1-2, the complete variable domain is DTGVSQNPRHKITKRGQNVTFRCDPISEHNRLYWYRQTLGQGPEFLTYFQNEAQLEKSRLLSDRFSAERPKGSFSTLEIQRTEQGDSAMYLCASSPGTGYGYTFGSGTRLTVV.

This chain joins TRBV6-1 and TRBJ1-1, with a possible D match to TRBD1 (5 bases). V was pared by 8 bases and J by 10 bases, with 14 bases between. This CDR3 spans 11 amino acids. Germline loops: CDR1 MNHNS, CDR2 SASEGT. The CDR3 DNA sequence: TGTGCCAGCTTCTTCGGGGGGAGAGCTTTCTTT. Translation gives CASFFGGRAFF.

This chain links TRBV28 with TRBJ2-5; 9 bases agree with TRBD1. CDR1 MDHEN and CDR2 SYDVKM come from the germline V gene. V lost 7 bases, J lost 0 bases, and 12 bases stayed unmatched. This CDR3 has 17 amino acids. The CDR3 nucleotides read TGTGCCAGCACGGGGGCGACAGGGGGGGGGTACCAAGAGACCCAGTACTTC. Translation: CASTGATGGGYQETQYF.

The chain employs TRBV5-1 and TRBJ1-6; D gene uncertain. The germline gives CDR1 SGHRS, CDR2 YFSETQ. The CDR3 runs to 13 residues. V shed 0 bases and J shed 13 bases, with 11 bases lying between them. CDR3 sequence reads: CASSLEQAGPLHF. DNA of the CDR3: TGCGCCAGCAGCTTGGAGCAGGCGGGCCCCCTCCACTTT.

V usage is TRBV7-8 and J usage is TRBJ2-7; the match to TRBD2 covers 9 bases. The CDR3 has 17 residues. In germline, CDR1 is SGHVS, CDR2 FQNEAQ. The trim removed 5 bases at V and 1 base at J, leaving 12 bases unmatched. This CDR3 reads CASSRTRSGSRSYEQYF. CDR3 coding DNA: TGTGCCAGCAGCCGAACCCGTAGCGGGAGTCGGTCCTACGAGCAGTACTTC.

This chain joins TRBV7-9 and TRBJ1-2; 9 bases agree with TRBD1. V lost 2 bases and J lost 1; bases outside the gene matches: 11. From germline, CDR1 is SEHNR and CDR2 FQNEAQ (reference sequence). CDR3 size: 18 residues. This CDR3 reads CASSLPRAGTGNNYGYTF. The CDR3 DNA reads TGTGCCAGCAGCTTACCTCGCGCAGGGACAGGGAATAACTATGGCTACACCTTC.

This clone turned up a few times. This chain uses TRBV25-1 with TRBJ2-6; D is unresolved. V gave up 4 bases and J gave up 9 bases, with 10 bases separating them. CDR1 and CDR2 from the germline V gene are MGHDK and SYGVNS. This CDR3 has 13 amino acids. This CDR3 is CASSVDNGNVLTF. In nucleotides, the CDR3 is TGTGCCAGCAGTGTAGACAATGGCAACGTCCTGACTTTC.

This clone was seen more than once but under ten times. The J gene is TRBJ2-1, the V gene TRBV6-1; possibly TRBD1 for D (5 bases). Trimming left V 4 bases short and J 8 bases short, with 9 bases between. The CDR3 sequence is 12 residues long. From germline, CDR1 is MNHNS and CDR2 SASEGT. The CDR3 here is CASSARVDEQFF. The CDR3 DNA reads as TGTGCCAGCAGTGCCAGGGTGGATGAGCAGTTCTTC.

This clone has a handful of counts. This chain links TRBV6-1 with TRBJ2-1; D call uncertain. The V gene's germline CDR1 is MNHNS and CDR2 SASEGT. V shed 8 bases and J shed 7 bases, with 21 bases lying between them. The CDR3 is 15 amino acids. The CDR3 here is CASEIQSLGQNEQFF. DNA for the CDR3: TGTGCCAGCGAAATCCAATCATTGGGCCAAAATGAGCAGTTCTTC.

This clone is deemed medium-sized. The V gene is TRBV7-9, the J gene TRBJ2-3, with 9 bases matching TRBD2. Germline V gene sequence: CDR1 SEHNR, CDR2 FQNEAQ (reference sequence). V was pared by 3 bases and J by 5 bases, with 6 bases of the junction left unmatched. This CDR3 comprises 15 residues. CDR3 sequence: CASSFSGSRKDTQYF. The CDR3 nucleotides are TGTGCCAGCAGCTTTAGCGGGAGTCGTAAAGATACGCAGTATTTT.